At least ten counts were recorded for the clone carrying this T cell receptor beta chain. Its target is not known. The CDR3 has 15 amino acids. V trimming: 7 bases; J trimming: 0 bases; junction bases outside the gene matches: 8. Germline loops: CDR1 MNHEY, CDR2 SMNVEV (reference sequence). 5'RACE with 10-nucleotide random UMIs generated the cDNA. From 15-18 subjects, each sequencing run yielded over 180 million TCR-beta sequences. A single record per CDR3 protein comes from TCRdb applying MiXCR to the 5' RACE reads. This sample has 75,000 to 85,000 distinct CDR3 sequences, with 17% found just once. This entry is derived from a study of neurological immune-mediated disorders. General observations from the study: HTLV-1-associated myelopathy led in TCR clonal expansion, while multiple sclerosis ranked lowest, below healthy controls.

The chain carries TRBV27 and TRBJ1-2; 7 nucleotides agree with TRBD1. Material: PBMCs. The sequence was obtained from a woman between 35 and 50 years old in good health. Here the CDR3 reads CASTPHQGANYGYTF. Written as DNA, the CDR3 is TGTGCCAGCACCCCACATCAGGGGGCTAACTATGGCTACACCTTC.